These 5 T cell receptor beta chains originate from one sample sequenced in a study of blood T cells in healthy people across ages. A second roughly 6 to 11 cycle PCR used barcoded and J-beta primers. TCRdb reprocessed the 5' RACE reads with MiXCR, giving one entry per CDR3 protein. The data hold around 850,000 distinct CDR3 sequences, with 36% observed a single time. The sequenced material came from blood. These receptors were collected from a man aged 18 to 29 in good health.

V gene TRBV27 combines with J gene TRBJ1-5; no clear D. Germline values: CDR1 MNHEY, CDR2 SMNVEV (reference sequence). The CDR3 is 14 amino acids. The V end lost 5 bases, the J end lost 11 bases, and 19 bases lay between the germline ends. Written as DNA, the CDR3 is TGTGCCAGCAGTCCCCCCGGACGGCCATTGGCCCAGCATTTT. This sequence encodes CASSPPGRPLAQHF.

The chain employs TRBV7-8 and TRBJ2-5; TRBD2 might be the D (5 bases). V lost 1 base, J lost 1 base, and 13 bases lay in between. Germline CDR1 is SGHVS and CDR2 is FQNEAQ. The CDR3 runs 16 residues. CDR3 loop: CASSLGRGNRQETQYF. In nucleotides, the CDR3 is TGTGCCAGCAGCTTAGGGAGAGGGAACCGCCAAGAGACCCAGTACTTC.

On this clonotype: An end of the junction differs from the germline gene, which may be a read error. The chain couples TRBV20-1 to TRBJ1-1; D gene ambiguous. Per the germline V gene, CDR1 is DFQATT and CDR2 is SNEGSKA (reference sequence). This CDR3 is built from 13 residues. Here the CDR3 reads CRAIIGRETEAFF. In DNA, the CDR3 is TGCCGTGCTATTATCGGGAGGGAGACTGAAGCTTTCTTT.

V gene TRBV9 combines with J gene TRBJ1-4, with TRBD1 identical over 10 bases. This CDR3 is built from 14 residues. J gave up 6 bases and V 3 bases, and 2 bases lay outside the gene matches. Germline V gene data show CDR1 as SGDLS and CDR2 as YYNGEE. CDR3 nucleotide sequence: TGTGCCAGCAGCGGCGGGACAGGGGATGAAAAACTGTTTTTT. Translation gives CASSGGTGDEKLFF.

This clonotype was detected a few times. For the CDR3, the DNA is TGTGCCAGCAGCTTCCGCCTCGGGGCCAATGAGCAGTACTTC. Protein: CASSFRLGANEQYF. The chain recombines TRBV7-2 with TRBJ2-5; possibly TRBD1 or TRBD2 for D (5 bases each). V was trimmed by 3 bases and J by 11 bases, leaving 19 bases between them. The CDR3 covers 14 residues. In germline, CDR1 is SGHTA, CDR2 FQGNSA.